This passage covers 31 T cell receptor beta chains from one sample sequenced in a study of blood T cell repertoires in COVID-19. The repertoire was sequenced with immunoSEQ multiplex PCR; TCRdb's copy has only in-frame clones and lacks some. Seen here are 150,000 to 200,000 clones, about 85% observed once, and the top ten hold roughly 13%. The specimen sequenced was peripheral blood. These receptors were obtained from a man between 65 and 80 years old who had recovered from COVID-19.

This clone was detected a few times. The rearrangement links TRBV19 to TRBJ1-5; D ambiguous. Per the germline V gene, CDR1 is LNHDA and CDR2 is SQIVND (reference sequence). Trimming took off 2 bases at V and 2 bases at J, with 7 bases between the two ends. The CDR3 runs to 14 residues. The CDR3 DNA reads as TGTGCCAGTAGTATACCGGGTGGCAATCAGCCCCAGCATTTT. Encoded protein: CASSIPGGNQPQHF.

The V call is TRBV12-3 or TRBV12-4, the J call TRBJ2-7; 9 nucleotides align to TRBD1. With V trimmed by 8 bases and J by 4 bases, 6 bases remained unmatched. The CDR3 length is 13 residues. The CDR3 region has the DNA TGTGCCAGCTCGACCGGACAGGGGTACGAGCAGTACTTC. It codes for CASSTGQGYEQYF.

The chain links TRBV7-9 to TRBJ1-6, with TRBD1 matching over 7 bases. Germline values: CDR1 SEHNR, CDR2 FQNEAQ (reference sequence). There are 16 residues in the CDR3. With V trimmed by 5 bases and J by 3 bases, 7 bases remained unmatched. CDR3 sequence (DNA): TGTGCCAGCAGCCCGGGACAGCCGCTCTATAATTCACCCCTCCACTTT. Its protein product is CASSPGQPLYNSPLHF.

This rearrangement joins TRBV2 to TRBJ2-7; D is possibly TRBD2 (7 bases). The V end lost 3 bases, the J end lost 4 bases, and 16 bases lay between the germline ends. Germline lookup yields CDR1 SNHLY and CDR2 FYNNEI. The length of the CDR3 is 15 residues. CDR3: CASSEEGEGLYEQYF. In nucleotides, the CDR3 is TGTGCCAGCAGTGAGGAGGGGGAGGGCCTATACGAGCAGTACTTC.

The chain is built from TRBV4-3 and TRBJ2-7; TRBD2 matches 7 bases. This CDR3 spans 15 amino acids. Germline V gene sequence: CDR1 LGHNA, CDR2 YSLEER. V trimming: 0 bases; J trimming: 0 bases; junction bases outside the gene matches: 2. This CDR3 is CASSQELASSYEQYF. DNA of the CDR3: TGCGCCAGCAGCCAAGAACTAGCGAGCTCCTACGAGCAGTACTTC.

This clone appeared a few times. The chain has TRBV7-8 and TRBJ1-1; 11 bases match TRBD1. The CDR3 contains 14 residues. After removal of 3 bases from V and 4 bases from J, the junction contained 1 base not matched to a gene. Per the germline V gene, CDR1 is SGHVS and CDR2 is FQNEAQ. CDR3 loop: CASSFGTGGTEAFF. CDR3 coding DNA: TGTGCCAGCAGCTTCGGGACAGGGGGCACTGAAGCTTTCTTT.

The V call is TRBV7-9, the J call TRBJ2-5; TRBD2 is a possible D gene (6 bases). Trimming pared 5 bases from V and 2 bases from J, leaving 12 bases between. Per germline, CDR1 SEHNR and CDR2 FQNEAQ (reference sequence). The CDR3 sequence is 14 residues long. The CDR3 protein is CASSARDWQETQYF. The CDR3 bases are TGTGCCAGCAGCGCGCGGGACTGGCAAGAGACCCAGTACTTC. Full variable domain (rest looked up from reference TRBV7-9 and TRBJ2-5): DTGVSQNPRHKITKRGQNVTFRCDPISEHNRLYWYRQTLGQGPEFLTYFQNEAQLEKSRLLSDRFSAERPKGSFSTLEIQRTEQGDSAMYLCASSARDWQETQYFGPGTRLLVL.

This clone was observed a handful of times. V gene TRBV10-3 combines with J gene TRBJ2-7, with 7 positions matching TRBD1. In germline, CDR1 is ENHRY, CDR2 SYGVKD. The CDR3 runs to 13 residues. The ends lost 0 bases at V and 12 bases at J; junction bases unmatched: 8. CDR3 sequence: CAISESATGMAYF. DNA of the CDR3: TGTGCCATCAGTGAGTCGGCGACAGGGATGGCGTACTTC.

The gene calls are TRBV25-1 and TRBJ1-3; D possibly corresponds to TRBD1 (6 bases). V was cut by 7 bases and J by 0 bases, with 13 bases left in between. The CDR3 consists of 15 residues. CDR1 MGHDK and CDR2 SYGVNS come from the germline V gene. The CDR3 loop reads CASKAGASSGNTIYF. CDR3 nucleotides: TGTGCCAGCAAAGCAGGGGCGAGCTCTGGAAACACCATATATTTT. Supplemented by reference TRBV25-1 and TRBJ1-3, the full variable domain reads EADIYQTPRYLVIGTGKKITLECSQTMGHDKMYWYQQDPGMELHLIHYSYGVNSTEKGDLSSESTVSRIRTEHFPLTLESARPSHTSQYLCASKAGASSGNTIYFGEGSWLTVV.

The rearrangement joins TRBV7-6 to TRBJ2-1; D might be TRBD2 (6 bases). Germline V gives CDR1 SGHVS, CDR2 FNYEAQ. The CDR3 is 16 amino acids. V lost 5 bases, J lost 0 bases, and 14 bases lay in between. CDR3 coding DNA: TGTGCCAGCAGCACTGCCCTAGCGAGCTCCTACAATGAGCAGTTCTTC. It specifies CASSTALASSYNEQFF.

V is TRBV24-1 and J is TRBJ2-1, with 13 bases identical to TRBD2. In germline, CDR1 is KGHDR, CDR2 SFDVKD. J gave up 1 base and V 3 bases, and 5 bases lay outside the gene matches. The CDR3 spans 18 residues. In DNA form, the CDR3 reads TGTGCCACCAGTGATATCGGGACTAGCGGGATATCCTACAATGAGCAGTTCTTC. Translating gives CATSDIGTSGISYNEQFF.

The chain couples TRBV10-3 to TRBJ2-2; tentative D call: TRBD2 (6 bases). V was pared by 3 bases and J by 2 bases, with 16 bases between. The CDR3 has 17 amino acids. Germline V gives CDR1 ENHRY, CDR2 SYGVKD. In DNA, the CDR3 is TGTGCCATCAGTGAATCCTCCGGCGGGGACAACACCGGGGAGCTGTTTTTT. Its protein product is CAISESSGGDNTGELFF.

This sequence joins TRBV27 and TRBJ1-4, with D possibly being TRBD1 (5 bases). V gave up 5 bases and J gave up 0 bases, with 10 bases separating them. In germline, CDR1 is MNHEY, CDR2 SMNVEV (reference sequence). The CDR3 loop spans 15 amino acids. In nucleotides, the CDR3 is TGTGCCAGCAGTCGCAGGGTTGCAACTAATGAAAAACTGTTTTTT. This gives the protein CASSRRVATNEKLFF.

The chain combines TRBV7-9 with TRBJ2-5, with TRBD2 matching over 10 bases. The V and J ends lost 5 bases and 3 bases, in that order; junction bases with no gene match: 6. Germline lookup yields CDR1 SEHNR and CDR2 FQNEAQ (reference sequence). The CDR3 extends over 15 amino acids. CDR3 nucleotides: TGTGCCAGCAGCGCTTCTAGCGGGAGAGAAGAGACCCAGTACTTC. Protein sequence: CASSASSGREETQYF.

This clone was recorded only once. This chain's CDR3 is CASSLPGTGYEQYF. The CDR3 DNA follows: TGCGCCAGCAGCTTGCCCGGGACAGGCTACGAGCAGTACTTC. The chain has TRBV5-1 and TRBJ2-7, with 8 bases matching TRBD1. J lost 3 bases, V lost 1 base, and 3 bases had no gene match. Per germline, CDR1 SGHRS and CDR2 YFSETQ. CDR3 length: 14 amino acids.

CDR3 bases: TGTGCCAGCAGGGGGACAGGGAGGGGCGAGCAGTACTTC. Its translation is CASRGTGRGEQYF. The J gene is TRBJ2-7, the V gene TRBV5-6; 9 bases line up with TRBD1. Germline CDR1 reads SGHDT; CDR2 reads YYEEEE. With V trimmed by 5 bases and J by 6 bases, 6 bases remained unmatched. The CDR3 runs to 13 residues.

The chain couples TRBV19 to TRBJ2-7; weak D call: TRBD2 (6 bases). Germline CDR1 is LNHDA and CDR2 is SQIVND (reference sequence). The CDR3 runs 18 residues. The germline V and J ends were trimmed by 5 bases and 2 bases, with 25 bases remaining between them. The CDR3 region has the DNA TGTGCCAGTAGTCTTAAAGGCCCCGGGACTTCCCACCCCTACGAGCAGTACTTC. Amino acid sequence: CASSLKGPGTSHPYEQYF.

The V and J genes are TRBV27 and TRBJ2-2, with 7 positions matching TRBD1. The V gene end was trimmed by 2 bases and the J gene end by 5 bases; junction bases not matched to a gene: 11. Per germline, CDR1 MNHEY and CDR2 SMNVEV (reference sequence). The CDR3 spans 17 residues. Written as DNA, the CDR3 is TGTGCCAGCAGTTTAAGGTCCAGACAGGGTACGACCGGGGAGCTGTTTTTT. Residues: CASSLRSRQGTTGELFF.

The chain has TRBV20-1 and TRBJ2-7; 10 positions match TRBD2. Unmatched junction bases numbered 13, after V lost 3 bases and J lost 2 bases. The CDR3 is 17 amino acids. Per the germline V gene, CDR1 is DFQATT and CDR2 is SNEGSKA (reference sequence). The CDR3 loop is CSASQLAGKPPTYEQYF. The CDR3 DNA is TGCAGTGCTAGTCAACTAGCGGGAAAGCCCCCTACCTACGAGCAGTACTTC.

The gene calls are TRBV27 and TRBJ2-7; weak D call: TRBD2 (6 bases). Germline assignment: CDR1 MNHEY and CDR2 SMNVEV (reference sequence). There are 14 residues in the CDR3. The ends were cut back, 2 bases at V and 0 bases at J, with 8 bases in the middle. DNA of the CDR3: TGTGCCAGCAGTTTAGCGGGACTCTCCTACGAGCAGTACTTC. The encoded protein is CASSLAGLSYEQYF.

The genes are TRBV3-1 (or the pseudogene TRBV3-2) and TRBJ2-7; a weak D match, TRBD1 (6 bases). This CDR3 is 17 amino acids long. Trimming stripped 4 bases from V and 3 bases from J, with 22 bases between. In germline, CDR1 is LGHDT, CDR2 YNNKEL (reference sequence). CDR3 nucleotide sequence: TGTGCCAGCAGCCCATTATCCGGGACAACCTTCGGCTACGAGCAGTACTTC. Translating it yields CASSPLSGTTFGYEQYF.

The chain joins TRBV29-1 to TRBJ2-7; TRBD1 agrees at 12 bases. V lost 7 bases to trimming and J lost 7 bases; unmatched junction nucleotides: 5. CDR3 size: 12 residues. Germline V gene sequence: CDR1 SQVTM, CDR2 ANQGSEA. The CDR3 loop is CSAGTGGGEQYF. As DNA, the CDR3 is TGCAGCGCCGGGACAGGGGGCGGTGAGCAGTACTTC.

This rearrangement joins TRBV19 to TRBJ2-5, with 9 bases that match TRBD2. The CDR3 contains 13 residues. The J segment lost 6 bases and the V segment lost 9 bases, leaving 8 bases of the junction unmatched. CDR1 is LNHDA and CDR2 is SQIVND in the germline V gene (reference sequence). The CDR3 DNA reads TGTGCCAGGCGCGGGGGGGGGCTTAAGACCCAGTACTTC. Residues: CARRGGGLKTQYF.

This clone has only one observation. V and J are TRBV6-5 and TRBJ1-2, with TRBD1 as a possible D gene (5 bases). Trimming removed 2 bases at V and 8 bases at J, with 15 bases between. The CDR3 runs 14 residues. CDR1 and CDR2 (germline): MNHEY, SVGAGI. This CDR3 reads CASSYRRGFEGYTF. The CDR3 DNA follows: TGTGCCAGCAGTTACCGACGGGGGTTCGAGGGCTACACCTTC.

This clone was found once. CDR3 sequence: CASSSTPGQVNQPQHF. In DNA form, the CDR3 reads TGTGCCAGCAGTTCCACCCCGGGACAGGTCAATCAGCCCCAGCATTTT. The chain carries TRBV2 and TRBJ1-5; 8 bases agree with TRBD1. V shed 5 bases, J shed 3 bases, and the junction held 9 bases outside the gene matches. The germline gives CDR1 SNHLY, CDR2 FYNNEI. The CDR3 runs 16 residues.

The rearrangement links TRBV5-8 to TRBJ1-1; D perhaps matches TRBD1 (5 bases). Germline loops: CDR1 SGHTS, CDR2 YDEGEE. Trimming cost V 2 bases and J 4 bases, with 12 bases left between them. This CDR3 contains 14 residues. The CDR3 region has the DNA TGTGCCAGCAGCTTTCTGGGGGGGATCACTGAAGCTTTCTTT. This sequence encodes CASSFLGGITEAFF.

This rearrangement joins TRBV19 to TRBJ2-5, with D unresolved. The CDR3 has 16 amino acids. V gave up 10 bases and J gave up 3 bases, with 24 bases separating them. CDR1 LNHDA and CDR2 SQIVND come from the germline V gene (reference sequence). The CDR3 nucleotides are TGTGCCACCAGAGAGTTTGGCGGAGTCATAGAAGAGACCCAGTACTTC. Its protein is CATREFGGVIEETQYF.

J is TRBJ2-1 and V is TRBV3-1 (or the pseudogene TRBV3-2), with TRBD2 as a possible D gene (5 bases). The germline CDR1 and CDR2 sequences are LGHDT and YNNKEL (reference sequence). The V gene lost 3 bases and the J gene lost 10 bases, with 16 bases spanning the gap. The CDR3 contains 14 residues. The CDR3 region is CASSHFQDSGEQFF. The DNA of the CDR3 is TGTGCCAGCAGCCACTTTCAAGACTCGGGGGAGCAGTTCTTC.

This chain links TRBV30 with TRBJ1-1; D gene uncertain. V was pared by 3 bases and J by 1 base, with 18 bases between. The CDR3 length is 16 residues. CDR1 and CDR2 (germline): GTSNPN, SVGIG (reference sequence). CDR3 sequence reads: CAWRWAKASTNTEAFF. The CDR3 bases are TGTGCCTGGAGATGGGCGAAGGCCAGTACGAACACTGAAGCTTTCTTT.

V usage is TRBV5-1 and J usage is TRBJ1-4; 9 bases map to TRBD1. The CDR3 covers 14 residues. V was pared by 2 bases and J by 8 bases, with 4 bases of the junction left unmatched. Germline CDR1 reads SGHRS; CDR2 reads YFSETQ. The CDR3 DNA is TGCGCCAGCAGCTTCGAACAGGGGGCAGAAAAACTGTTTTTT. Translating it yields CASSFEQGAEKLFF. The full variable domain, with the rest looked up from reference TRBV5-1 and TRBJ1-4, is KAGVTQTPRYLIKTRGQQVTLSCSPISGHRSVSWYQQTPGQGLQFLFEYFSETQRNKGNFPGRFSGRQFSNSRSEMNVSTLELGDSALYLCASSFEQGAEKLFFGSGTQLSVL.

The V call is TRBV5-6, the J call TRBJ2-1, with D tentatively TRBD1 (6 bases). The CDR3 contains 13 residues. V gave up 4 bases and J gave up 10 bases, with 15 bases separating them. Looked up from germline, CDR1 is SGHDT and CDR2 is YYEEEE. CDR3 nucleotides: TGTGCCAGCAGCGGGCTACAGGGCGCAGAGCAGTTCTTC. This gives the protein CASSGLQGAEQFF.